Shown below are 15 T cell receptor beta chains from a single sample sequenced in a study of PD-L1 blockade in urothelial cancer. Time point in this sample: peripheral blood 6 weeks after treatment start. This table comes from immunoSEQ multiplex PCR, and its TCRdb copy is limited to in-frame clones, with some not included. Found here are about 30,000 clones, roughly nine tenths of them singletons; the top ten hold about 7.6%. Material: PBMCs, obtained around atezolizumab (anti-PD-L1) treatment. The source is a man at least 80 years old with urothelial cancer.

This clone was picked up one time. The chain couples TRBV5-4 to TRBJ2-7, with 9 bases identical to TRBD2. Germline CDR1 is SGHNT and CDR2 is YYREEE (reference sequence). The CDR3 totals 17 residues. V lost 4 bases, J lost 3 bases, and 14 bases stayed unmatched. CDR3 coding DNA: TGTGCCAGCAGCCCGGGGGGTTGGTCTAGCGGGAACTACGAGCAGTACTTC. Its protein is CASSPGGWSSGNYEQYF.

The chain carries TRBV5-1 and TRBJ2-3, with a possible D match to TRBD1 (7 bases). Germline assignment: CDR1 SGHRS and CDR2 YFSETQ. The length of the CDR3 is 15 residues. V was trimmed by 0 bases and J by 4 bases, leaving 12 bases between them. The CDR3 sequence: CASSLEGASADTQYF. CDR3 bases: TGCGCCAGCAGCTTGGAGGGGGCTAGCGCAGATACGCAGTATTTT.

Here the CDR3 DNA reads TGTGCCAGCAGTTCCCGGACAGGGAACAATGAGCAGTTCTTC. This sequence encodes CASSSRTGNNEQFF. The V and J genes are TRBV6-1 and TRBJ2-1, with TRBD1 identical over 8 bases. Trimming removed 5 bases from V and 5 bases from J; junction bases left unmatched: 5. Germline CDR1 reads MNHNS; CDR2 reads SASEGT. There are 14 residues in the CDR3.

The CDR3 DNA is TGTGCCAGCAGCCCCGCCGCGGCTACGAGACAAGAGACCCAGTACTTC. Its translation: CASSPAAATRQETQYF. This chain connects TRBV7-8 to TRBJ2-5; D uncertain. V gave up 5 bases and J gave up 2 bases, with 18 bases separating them. The CDR3 is 16 residues long. CDR1 and CDR2 from the germline V gene are SGHVS and FQNEAQ.

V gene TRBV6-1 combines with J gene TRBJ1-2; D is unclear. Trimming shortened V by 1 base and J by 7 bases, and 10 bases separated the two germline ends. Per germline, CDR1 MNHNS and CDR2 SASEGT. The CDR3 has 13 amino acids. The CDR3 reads CASSEVRSGGYTF. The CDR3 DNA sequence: TGTGCCAGCAGTGAAGTCAGGTCAGGTGGCTACACCTTC.

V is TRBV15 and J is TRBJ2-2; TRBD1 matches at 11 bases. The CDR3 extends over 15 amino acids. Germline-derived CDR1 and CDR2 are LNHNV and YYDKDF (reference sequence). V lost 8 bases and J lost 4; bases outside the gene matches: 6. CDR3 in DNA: TGTGCCACCTCCTTGGACAGGGGGCCCACCGGGGAGCTGTTTTTT. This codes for CATSLDRGPTGELFF.

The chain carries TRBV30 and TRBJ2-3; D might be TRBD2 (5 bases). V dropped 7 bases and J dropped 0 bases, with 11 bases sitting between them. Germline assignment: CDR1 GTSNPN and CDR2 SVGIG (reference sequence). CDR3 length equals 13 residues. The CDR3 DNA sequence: TGTGCCTTGTCTGGCGGGAGCACAGATACGCAGTATTTT. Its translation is CALSGGSTDTQYF.

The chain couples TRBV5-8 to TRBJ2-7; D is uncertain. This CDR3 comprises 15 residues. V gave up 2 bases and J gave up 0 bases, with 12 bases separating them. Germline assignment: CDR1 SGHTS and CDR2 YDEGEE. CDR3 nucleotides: TGTGCCAGCAGCTTTGCCTACCGGTCCTCCTACGAGCAGTACTTC. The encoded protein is CASSFAYRSSYEQYF.

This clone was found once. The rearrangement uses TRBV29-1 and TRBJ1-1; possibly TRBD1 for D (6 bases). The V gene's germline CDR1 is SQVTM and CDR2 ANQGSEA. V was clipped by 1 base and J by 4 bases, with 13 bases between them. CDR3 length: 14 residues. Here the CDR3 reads CSVEVWGLGTEAFF. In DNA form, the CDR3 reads TGCAGCGTTGAAGTATGGGGGCTCGGCACTGAAGCTTTCTTT.

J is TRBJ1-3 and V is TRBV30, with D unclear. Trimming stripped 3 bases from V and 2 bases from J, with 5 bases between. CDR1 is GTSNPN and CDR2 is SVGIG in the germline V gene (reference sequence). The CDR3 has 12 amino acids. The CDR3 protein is CAWSGAGNTIYF. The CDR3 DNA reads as TGTGCCTGGAGCGGGGCTGGAAACACCATATATTTT.

The CDR3 reads CASSPPAGGSAKNIQYF. Written as DNA, the CDR3 is TGTGCCAGCTCACCACCGGCGGGAGGAAGTGCCAAAAACATTCAGTACTTC. The chain joins TRBV18 to TRBJ2-4, with 8 bases aligning to TRBD2. The trim removed 0 bases at V and 1 base at J, leaving 5 bases unmatched. Germline assignment: CDR1 KGHSH and CDR2 LQKENI. This CDR3 comprises 17 residues.

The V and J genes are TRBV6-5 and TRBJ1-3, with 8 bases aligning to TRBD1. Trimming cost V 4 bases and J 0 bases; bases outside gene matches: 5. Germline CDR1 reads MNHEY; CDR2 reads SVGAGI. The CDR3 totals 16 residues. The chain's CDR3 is CASSSRQGRSGNTIYF. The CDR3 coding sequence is TGTGCCAGCAGTTCAAGACAGGGGCGCTCTGGAAACACCATATATTTT.

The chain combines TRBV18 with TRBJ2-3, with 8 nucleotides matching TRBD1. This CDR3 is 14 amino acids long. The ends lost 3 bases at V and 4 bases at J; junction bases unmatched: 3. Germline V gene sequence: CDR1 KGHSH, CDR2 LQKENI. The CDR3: CASSPTGVADTQYF. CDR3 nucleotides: TGTGCCAGCTCACCGACAGGGGTGGCAGATACGCAGTATTTT.

The CDR3 sequence is CAWKKPGLSSYEQYF. The CDR3, as DNA: TGTGCCTGGAAAAAGCCGGGACTTAGCTCCTACGAGCAGTACTTC. The rearrangement joins TRBV30 to TRBJ2-7; perhaps TRBD2 as D (6 bases). V was cut by 4 bases and J by 0 bases, with 16 bases left in between. Per germline, CDR1 GTSNPN and CDR2 SVGIG (reference sequence). The CDR3 has 15 residues.

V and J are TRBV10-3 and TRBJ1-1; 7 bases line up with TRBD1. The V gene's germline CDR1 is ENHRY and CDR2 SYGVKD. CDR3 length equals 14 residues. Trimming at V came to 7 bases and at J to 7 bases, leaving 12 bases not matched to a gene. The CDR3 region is CAITLDRAGGEAFF. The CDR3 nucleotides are TGTGCCATCACCCTAGACAGGGCGGGAGGTGAAGCTTTCTTT.